This paragraph reports one T cell receptor beta chain. It lacks a known antigen. Base qualities are not recorded, but no much larger clone differs from it by a single base. The data belong to a study of cytotoxic CD8 clonotypes in ibrutinib-treated CLL (TCRdb year 2021). In terms of the full investigation: The cohort included roughly 15 treatment-naive and ten to twelve relapsed/refractory patients; some 18 were IGHV unmutated. Responses were partial in roughly 24 patients and complete in 2; after median approximately 69 months follow-up, around 15 stayed in remission and some twelve progressed. The response samples were drawn at a median of approximately twelve months into treatment, with a range of about 6 to 40 months. Samples averaged roughly 280,000 productive templates and 90,000 to 95,000 productive rearrangements. Of the approximately 86 people in the trial, around 25 had longitudinal samples available. Cryopreserved peripheral blood mononuclear cells were obtained before treatment, at response, and at either sustained remission or disease progression. Every sample from remission and from progressive disease was obtained while the patients were still on ibrutinib. Overall study outcomes, separate from this receptor: Sustained-remission and progressing patients did not have matched sampling times, and lymph node repertoires were not examined. Baseline clonality was found to be higher than that of age-matched healthy donors and was strongly correlated with circulating CD8+ T-cell counts. Clonality rose at ibrutinib response, remained stable during sustained remission, and dropped back toward baseline at progression. Public clonotypes were rare and either contracted or stayed stable during treatment, and the rise in clonality at ibrutinib response reflected the expansion of private clonotypes.

Each clonotype received, on average, 10x coverage in deep resolution sequencing performed on a MiSeq, where the target depth lay between 1 in 1 million and 1 in 200,000 T cells. TCR beta libraries were generated with the immunoSEQ hsTCRB Kit. For the original study's pipeline: ImmunoSEQ Data Assistant and ImmunoSEQ Analyzer were used for data analysis, and V, D and J genes were assigned according to IMGT definitions. Clonality, with values ranging from 0 to 1, was calculated as one minus the normalized Shannon entropy of productive rearrangement frequencies. Only overrepresented clonotypes making up at least 0.05% of each patient's repertoire were included in the public clonotype analysis. Some 13 age-matched healthy donor repertoires from immuneACCESS served as clonality controls. TCRdb provides this immuneACCESS table in a form limited to in-frame rearrangements. Some clones are lacking; in checked studies, under half of them reflect an unresolved V gene, and why the rest are absent is not known. V and J calls and clone size come straight from that table; D and trimming were deduced from the DNA. The sample table holds about 140,000 clones, of which approximately 80% were seen once. The ten largest clonotypes hold 7.5% to 8% of the sample.

Approximately 2 micrograms of genomic DNA were extracted from cryopreserved PBMCs for TCR beta library preparation. High-throughput TCR beta sequencing was performed on longitudinal blood samples from CLL patients receiving ibrutinib monotherapy. The patients took part in an open-label, single-center phase 2 trial of ibrutinib monotherapy. The junction carries 10 bases between V and J, which are trimmed by 0 bases and 2 bases respectively. The germline V gene provides CDR1 MNHNS and CDR2 SASEGT. The CDR3 sequence holds 15 residues, the cysteine and phenylalanine included. The only DNA kept is the CDR3, 45 bases in frame from the first base.

This sequence was found in a human donor with chronic lymphocytic leukemia. The chain was built from TRBV6-1 and TRBJ1-2; TRBD1 is possibly the D segment (6 matching bases). Sequencing used PBMCs, obtained after 36 months of ibrutinib treatment. The CDR3 amino acid sequence is: CASSEALTGNYGYTF. The DNA is TGTGCCAGCAGTGAAGCGCTAACAGGGAACTATGGCTACACCTTC.